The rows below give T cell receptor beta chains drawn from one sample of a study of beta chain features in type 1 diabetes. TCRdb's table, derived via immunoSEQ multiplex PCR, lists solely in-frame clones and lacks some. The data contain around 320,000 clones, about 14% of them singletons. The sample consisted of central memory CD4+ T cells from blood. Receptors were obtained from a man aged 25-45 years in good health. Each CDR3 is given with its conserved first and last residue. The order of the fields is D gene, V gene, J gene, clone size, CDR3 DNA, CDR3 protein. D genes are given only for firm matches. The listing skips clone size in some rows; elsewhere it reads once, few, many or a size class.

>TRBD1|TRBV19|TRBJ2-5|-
TGTGCCAGTAGTATAGAGGGAGCGAGACAGGGACGAGAGACCCAGTACTTC
CASSIEGARQGRETQYF
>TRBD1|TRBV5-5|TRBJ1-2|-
TGTGCCAGCAGCTTGTCGACAGGGTCCAACTATGGCTACACCTTC
CASSLSTGSNYGYTF
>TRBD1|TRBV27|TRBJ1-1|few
TGTGCCAGCAGGCCGGGACAGGGGGCGAACACTGAAGCTTTCTTT
CASRPGQGANTEAFF
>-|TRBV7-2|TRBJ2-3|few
TGTGCCAGCAGGAATGGGGGCTTCACAGATACGCAGTATTTT
CASRNGGFTDTQYF
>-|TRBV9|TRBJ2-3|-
TGTGCCAGCAGCGTAGCCTCGTCCCCAGATACGCAGTATTTT
CASSVASSPDTQYF
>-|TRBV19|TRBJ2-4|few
TGTGCCAGTAGTCCCCGACAAGGGATAAACATTCAGTACTTC
CASSPRQGINIQYF
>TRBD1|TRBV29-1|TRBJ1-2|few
TGCAGCGTTACTGTCATGGAGGGGGCTTATGGCTACACCTTC
CSVTVMEGAYGYTF
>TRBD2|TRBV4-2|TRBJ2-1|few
TGTGCCAGCAGCCAACATCTAACCCGCGGGACTAGTCAAAATGAGCAGTTCTTC
CASSQHLTRGTSQNEQFF
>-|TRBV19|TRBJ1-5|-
TGTGCCACTTCCTCTCAGGGCGGCAGACGCAATCAGCCCCAGCATTTT
CATSSQGGRRNQPQHF
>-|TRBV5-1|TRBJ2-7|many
TGCGCCAGCAGCTTGTCAGGGACGATCTACGAGCAGTACTTC
CASSLSGTIYEQYF
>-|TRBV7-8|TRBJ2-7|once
TGTGCCAGCAGCCGTTCCCGGGACCCCACCTACGAGCAGTACTTC
CASSRSRDPTYEQYF
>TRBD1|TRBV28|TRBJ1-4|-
TGTGCCAGCAGTTTCCAAACAGGGGGTTCTAATGAAAAACTGTTTTTT
CASSFQTGGSNEKLFF
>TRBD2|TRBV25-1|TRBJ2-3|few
TGTGCCAGCAGTGTATACGGGGGGTACGGAGATACGCAGTATTTT
CASSVYGGYGDTQYF
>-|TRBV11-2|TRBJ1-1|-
TGTGCCAGCTCCACCCAGCCCGGGGGGACTGAAGCTTTCTTT
CASSTQPGGTEAFF
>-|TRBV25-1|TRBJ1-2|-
TGTGCCAGCAGTCCGGGGGGGCAGGTCTATGGCTACACCTTC
CASSPGGQVYGYTF
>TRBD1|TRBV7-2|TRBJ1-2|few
TGTGCCAGCAGCCGACAACCGGGACAGGGTGTTGGCTACACCTTC
CASSRQPGQGVGYTF
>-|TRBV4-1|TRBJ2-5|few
TGCGCCAGCAGCCAAGGGGTCCTCCTGGGGGACGGGACCCAGTACTTC
CASSQGVLLGDGTQYF
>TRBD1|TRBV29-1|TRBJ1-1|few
TGCAGCGTTGTAGGGGGCCGTGACACTGAAGCTTTCTTT
CSVVGGRDTEAFF
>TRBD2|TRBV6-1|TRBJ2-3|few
TGTGCCAGCAGCGAAACTAGCGGCACAGATACGCAGTATTTT
CASSETSGTDTQYF
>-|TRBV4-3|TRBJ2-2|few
TGCGCCAGCAGCCAAGACGAGGGCGCCGGGGAGCTGTTTTTT
CASSQDEGAGELFF
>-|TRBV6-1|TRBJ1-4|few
TGTGCCAGCAGTGAACGCCAGAAATATGAAAAACTGTTTTTT
CASSERQKYEKLFF
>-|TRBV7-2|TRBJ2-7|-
TGTGCCAGCAGCTTGGGTTGGCAGGAGCCCTACGAGCAGTACTTC
CASSLGWQEPYEQYF
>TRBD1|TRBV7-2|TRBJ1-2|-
TGTGCCAGCAGCCACGGGACAGAGAACTATGGCTACACCTTC
CASSHGTENYGYTF
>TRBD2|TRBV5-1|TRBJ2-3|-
TGCGCCAGCAGCTTGTTGAGCGGGAACACAGATACGCAGTATTTT
CASSLLSGNTDTQYF
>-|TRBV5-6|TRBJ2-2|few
TGTGCCAGCAGCTTGGTAGGCATAGGGGAAAAGCACACCGGGGAGCTGTTTTTT
CASSLVGIGEKHTGELFF
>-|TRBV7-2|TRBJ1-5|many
TGTGCCAGCAGCTTAGGGCAGGGGAATCAGCCCCAGCATTTT
CASSLGQGNQPQHF
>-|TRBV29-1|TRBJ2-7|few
TGCAGCGTTGGGTATACGGAGTACGAGCAGTACTTC
CSVGYTEYEQYF
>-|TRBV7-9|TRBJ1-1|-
TGTGCCAGCACCCGTACAAGGGACACTGAAGCTTTCTTT
CASTRTRDTEAFF
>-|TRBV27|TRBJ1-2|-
TGTGCCAGCAGTACGTCAGGGTTATATGGCTACACCTTC
CASSTSGLYGYTF
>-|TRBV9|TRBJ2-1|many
TGTGCCAGCAGCTCAGGGACCTACAATGAGCAGTTCTTC
CASSSGTYNEQFF
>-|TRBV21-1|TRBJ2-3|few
TGTGCCAGCGGGACTAGGGGCACAGATACGCAGTATTTT
CASGTRGTDTQYF
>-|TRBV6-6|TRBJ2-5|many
TGTGCCAGCAGTTCCCCGGGGTTCTCAGGGGAGGGGACCCAGTACTTC
CASSSPGFSGEGTQYF
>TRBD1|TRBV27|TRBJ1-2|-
TGTGCCAGCCGCGCAGGGTCGACAGGGCCTTCTAACTATGGCTACACCTTC
CASRAGSTGPSNYGYTF
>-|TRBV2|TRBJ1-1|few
TGTGCCAGCAGCTGGCAGCCGAACACTGAAGCTTTCTTT
CASSWQPNTEAFF
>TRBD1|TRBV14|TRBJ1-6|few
TGTGCCAGCAGCCAGAACAGGGGGACCCTCCACTTT
CASSQNRGTLHF
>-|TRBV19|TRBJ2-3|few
TGTGCCAGTAGCACGCAGGGGTTCAGCACAGATACGCAGTATTTT
CASSTQGFSTDTQYF
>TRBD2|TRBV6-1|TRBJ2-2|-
TGTGCCAGTCACCGGGGGGAAGTGGCGTCCGGGGAGCTGTTTTTT
CASHRGEVASGELFF
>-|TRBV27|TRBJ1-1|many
TGTGCCAGCAGTTCGGGAGGGGTCACCTTGGGCGAAGCTTTCTTT
CASSSGGVTLGEAFF
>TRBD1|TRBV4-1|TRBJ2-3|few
TGCGCCAGCAGCCCACAAATGAGGACAGGGGGCCAAGATACGCAGTATTTT
CASSPQMRTGGQDTQYF
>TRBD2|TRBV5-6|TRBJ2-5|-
TGTGCCAGCAGCTTAACCGCGGGGGGAGGATCGACCCAGTACTTC
CASSLTAGGGSTQYF
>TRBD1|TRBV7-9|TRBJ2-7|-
TGTGCCAGCAGCTTGGGGACAGGGGTAGGCGAGCAGTACTTC
CASSLGTGVGEQYF
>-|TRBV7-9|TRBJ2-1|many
TGTGCCAGCAGCTTAAACAGGGCCGTCTCCAATGAGCAGTTCTTC
CASSLNRAVSNEQFF
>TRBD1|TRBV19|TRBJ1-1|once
TGTGCCAGTAGTATTGGGGGTTGGGACAGAGACACTGAAGCTTTCTTT
CASSIGGWDRDTEAFF
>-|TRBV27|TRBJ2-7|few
TGTGCCAGCAGGGACGGGGGCCGGTTAGGCGAGCAGTACTTC
CASRDGGRLGEQYF
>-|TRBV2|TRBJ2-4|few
TGTGCCAGCGCGGTTGAGCCTTCCAAAAACATTCAGTACTTC
CASAVEPSKNIQYF
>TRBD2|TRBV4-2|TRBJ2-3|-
TGTGCCAGCAGCCTAACTAGCGGGAGGGCCTTAGATACGCAGTATTTT
CASSLTSGRALDTQYF
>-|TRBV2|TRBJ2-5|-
TGTGCCAGCAGTGCTCAAGAGACCCAGTACTTC
CASSAQETQYF
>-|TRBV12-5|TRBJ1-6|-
TGTGCTAGTGGTGTGGACTCCTATAATTCACCCCTCCACTTT
CASGVDSYNSPLHF
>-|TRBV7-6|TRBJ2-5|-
TGTGCCAGCAGCTTAGGTATCAGGCAAGAGACCCAGTACTTC
CASSLGIRQETQYF
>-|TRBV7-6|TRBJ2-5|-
TGTGCCAGCAGCTTGAGACAGGGAGGGCGAGAGACCCAGTACTTC
CASSLRQGGRETQYF
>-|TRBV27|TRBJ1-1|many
TGTGCCAGCAACAGTTGGGAAAGGGGGAACACTGAAGCTTTCTTT
CASNSWERGNTEAFF
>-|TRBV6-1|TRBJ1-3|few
TGTGCCAGCAGAGCGGCGGGCTCTGGAAACACCATATATTTT
CASRAAGSGNTIYF
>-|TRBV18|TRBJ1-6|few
TGTGCCAGCTCGCTCGGGGACATTAATTCACCCCTCCACTTT
CASSLGDINSPLHF
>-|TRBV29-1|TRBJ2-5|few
TGCAGCGCAAGCGTCCCAGGCCGGGAGACCCAGTACTTC
CSASVPGRETQYF